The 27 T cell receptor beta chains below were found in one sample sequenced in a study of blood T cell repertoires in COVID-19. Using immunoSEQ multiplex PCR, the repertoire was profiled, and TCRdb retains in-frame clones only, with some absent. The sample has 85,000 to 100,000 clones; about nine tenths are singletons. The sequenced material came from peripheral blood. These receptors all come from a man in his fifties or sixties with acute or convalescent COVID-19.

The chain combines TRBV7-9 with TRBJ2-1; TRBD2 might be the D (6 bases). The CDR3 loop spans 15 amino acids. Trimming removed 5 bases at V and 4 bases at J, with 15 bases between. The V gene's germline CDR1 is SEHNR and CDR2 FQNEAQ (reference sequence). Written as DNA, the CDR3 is TGTGCCAGCAGCCTAATGAGCGGGCCATACAATGAGCAGTTCTTC. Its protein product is CASSLMSGPYNEQFF. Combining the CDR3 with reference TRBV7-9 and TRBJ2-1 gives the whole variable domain DTGVSQNPRHKITKRGQNVTFRCDPISEHNRLYWYRQTLGQGPEFLTYFQNEAQLEKSRLLSDRFSAERPKGSFSTLEIQRTEQGDSAMYLCASSLMSGPYNEQFFGPGTRLTVL.

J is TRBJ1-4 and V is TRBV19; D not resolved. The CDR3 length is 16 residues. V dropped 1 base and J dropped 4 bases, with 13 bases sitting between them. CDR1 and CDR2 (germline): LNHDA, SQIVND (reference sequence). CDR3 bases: TGTGCCAGTAGTATAGTGCACCGCAACATTAATGAAAAACTGTTTTTT. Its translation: CASSIVHRNINEKLFF.

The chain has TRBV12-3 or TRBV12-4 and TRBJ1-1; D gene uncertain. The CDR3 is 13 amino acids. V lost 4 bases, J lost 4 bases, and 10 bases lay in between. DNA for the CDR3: TGTGCCAGCAGTTCAAACTATGGCACTGAAGCTTTCTTT. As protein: CASSSNYGTEAFF.

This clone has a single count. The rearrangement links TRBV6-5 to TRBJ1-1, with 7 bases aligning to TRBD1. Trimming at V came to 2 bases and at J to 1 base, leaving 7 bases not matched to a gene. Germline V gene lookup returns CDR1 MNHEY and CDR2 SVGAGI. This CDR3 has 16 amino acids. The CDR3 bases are TGTGCCAGCAGTTACGACCCACAGGGGAGGAACACTGAAGCTTTCTTT. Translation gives CASSYDPQGRNTEAFF.

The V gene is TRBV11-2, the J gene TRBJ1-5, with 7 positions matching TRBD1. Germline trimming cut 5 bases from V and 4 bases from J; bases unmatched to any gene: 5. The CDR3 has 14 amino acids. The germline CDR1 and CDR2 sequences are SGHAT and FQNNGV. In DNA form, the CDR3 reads TGTGCCAGCAGCCAGGGACAGACAAATCAGCCCCAGCATTTT. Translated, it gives CASSQGQTNQPQHF. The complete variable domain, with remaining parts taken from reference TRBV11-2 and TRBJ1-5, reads EAGVAQSPRYKIIEKRQSVAFWCNPISGHATLYWYQQILGQGPKLLIQFQNNGVVDDSQLPKDRFSAERLKGVDSTLKIQPAKLEDSAVYLCASSQGQTNQPQHFGDGTRLSIL.

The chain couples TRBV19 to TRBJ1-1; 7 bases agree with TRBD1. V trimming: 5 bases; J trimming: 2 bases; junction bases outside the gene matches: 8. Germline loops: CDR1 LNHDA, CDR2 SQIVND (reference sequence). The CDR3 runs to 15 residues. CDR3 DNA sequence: TGTGCCAGTAGTCCCGACAGGGACCAAAACACTGAAGCTTTCTTT. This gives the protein CASSPDRDQNTEAFF.

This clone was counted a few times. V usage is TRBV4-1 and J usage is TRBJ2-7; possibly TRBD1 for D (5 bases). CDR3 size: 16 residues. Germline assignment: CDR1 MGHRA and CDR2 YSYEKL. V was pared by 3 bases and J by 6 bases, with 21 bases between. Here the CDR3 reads CASSHNDSPGSSEQYV. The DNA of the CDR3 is TGCGCCAGCAGCCATAATGACAGCCCCGGCTCTTCCGAGCAGTACGTC.

The CDR3 is CASSPETGGYQPQHF. The CDR3 coding sequence is TGTGCCAGTAGTCCCGAGACAGGGGGTTATCAGCCCCAGCATTTT. The V and J genes are TRBV19 and TRBJ1-5; 9 bases map to TRBD1. The V segment lost 5 bases and the J segment 5 bases; nucleotides outside the gene matches: 7. This CDR3 contains 15 residues. In germline, CDR1 is LNHDA, CDR2 SQIVND (reference sequence).

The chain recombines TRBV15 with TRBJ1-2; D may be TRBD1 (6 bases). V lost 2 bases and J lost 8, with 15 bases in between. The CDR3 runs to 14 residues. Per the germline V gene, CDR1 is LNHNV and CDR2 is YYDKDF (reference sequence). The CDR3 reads CATSRPGQLGGYTF. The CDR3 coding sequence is TGTGCCACCAGCAGACCCGGACAGTTAGGAGGCTACACCTTC.

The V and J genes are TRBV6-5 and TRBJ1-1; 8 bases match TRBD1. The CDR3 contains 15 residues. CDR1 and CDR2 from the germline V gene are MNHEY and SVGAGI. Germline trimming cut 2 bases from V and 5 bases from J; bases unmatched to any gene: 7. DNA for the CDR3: TGTGCCAGCAGTTACCAACAGGGGGATTGGACTGAAGCTTTCTTT. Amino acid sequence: CASSYQQGDWTEAFF.

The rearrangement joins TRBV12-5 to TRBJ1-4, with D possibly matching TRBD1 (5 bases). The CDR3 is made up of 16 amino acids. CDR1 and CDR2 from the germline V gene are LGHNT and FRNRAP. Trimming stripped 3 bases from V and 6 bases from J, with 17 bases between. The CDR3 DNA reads TGTGCTAGTGGTTTACCGGGGAGGGGTGAACATGAAAAACTGTTTTTT. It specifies CASGLPGRGEHEKLFF.

The CDR3 nucleotides are TGTGCCAGCATGGCAGATTGGAACACTGAAGCTTTCTTT. Amino acids: CASMADWNTEAFF. This chain links TRBV2 with TRBJ1-1; unclear D gene. Germline CDR1 reads SNHLY; CDR2 reads FYNNEI. CDR3 size: 13 residues. Trimming took off 7 bases at V and 1 base at J, with 10 bases between the two ends.

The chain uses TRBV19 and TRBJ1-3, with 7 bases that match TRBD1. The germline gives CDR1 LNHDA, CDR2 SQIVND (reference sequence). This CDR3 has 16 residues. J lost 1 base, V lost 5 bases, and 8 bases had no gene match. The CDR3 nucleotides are TGTGCCAGTAGTGTGCAGGGGGGCCTATCTGGAAACACCATATATTTT. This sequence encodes CASSVQGGLSGNTIYF.

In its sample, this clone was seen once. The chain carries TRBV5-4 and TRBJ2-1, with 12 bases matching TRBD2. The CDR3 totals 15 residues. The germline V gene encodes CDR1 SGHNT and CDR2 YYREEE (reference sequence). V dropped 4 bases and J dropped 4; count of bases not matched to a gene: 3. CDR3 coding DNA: TGTGCCAGCAGCCGGACTAGCGGGGCGTACAATGAGCAGTTCTTC. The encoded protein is CASSRTSGAYNEQFF.

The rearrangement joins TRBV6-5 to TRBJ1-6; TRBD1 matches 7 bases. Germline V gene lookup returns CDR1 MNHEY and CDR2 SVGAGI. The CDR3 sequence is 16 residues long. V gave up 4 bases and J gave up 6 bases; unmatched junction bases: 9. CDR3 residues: CASSSPQGPSNSPLHF. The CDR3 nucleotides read TGTGCCAGCAGTTCCCCACAGGGGCCTAGTAATTCACCCCTCCACTTT.

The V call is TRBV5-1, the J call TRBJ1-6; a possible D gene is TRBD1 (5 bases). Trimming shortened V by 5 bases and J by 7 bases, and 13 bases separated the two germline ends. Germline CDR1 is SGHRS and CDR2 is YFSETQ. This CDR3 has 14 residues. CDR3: CASSTDSGNSPLHF. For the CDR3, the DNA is TGCGCCAGCAGTACTGACAGCGGGAATTCACCCCTCCACTTT.

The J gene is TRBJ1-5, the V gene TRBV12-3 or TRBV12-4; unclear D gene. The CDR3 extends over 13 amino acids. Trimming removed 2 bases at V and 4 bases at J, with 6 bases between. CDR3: CASSLIQNQPQHF. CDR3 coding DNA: TGTGCCAGCAGTTTAATCCAAAATCAGCCCCAGCATTTT.

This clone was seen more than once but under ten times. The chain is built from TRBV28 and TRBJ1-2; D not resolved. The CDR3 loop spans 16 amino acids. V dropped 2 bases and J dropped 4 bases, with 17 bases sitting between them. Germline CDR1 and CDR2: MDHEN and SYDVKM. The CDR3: CASSLGPRRAPYGYTF. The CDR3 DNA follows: TGTGCCAGCAGTTTAGGCCCCCGGAGGGCCCCCTATGGCTACACCTTC.

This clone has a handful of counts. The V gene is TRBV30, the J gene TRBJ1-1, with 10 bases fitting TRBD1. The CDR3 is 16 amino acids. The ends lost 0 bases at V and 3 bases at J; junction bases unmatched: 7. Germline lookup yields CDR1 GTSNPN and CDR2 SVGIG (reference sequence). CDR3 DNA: TGTGCCTGGAGTGTGTATTCCGGGACAGGGGACACTGAAGCTTTCTTT. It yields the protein CAWSVYSGTGDTEAFF.

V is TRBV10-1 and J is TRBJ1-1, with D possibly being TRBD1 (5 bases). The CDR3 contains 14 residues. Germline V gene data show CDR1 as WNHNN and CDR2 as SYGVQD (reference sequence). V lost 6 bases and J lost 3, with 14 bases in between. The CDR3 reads CASRLKGKDTEAFF. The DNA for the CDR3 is TGCGCCAGCAGACTGAAGGGGAAGGACACTGAAGCTTTCTTT.

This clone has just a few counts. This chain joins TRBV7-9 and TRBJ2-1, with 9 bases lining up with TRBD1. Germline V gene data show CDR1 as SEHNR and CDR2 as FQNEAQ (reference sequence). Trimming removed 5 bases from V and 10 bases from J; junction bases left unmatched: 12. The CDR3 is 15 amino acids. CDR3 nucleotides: TGTGCCAGCAGCCCCGGGACAGGGAGGATCTTAGAGCAGTTCTTC. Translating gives CASSPGTGRILEQFF.

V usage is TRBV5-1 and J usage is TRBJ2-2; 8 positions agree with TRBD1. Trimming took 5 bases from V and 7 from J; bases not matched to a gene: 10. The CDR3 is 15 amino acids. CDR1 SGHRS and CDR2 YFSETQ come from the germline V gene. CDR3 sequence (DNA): TGCGCCAGCAGTGTACAGGGGGTGACTGGCGGGGAGCTGTTTTTT. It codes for CASSVQGVTGGELFF.

The CDR3 DNA follows: TGTGCCAGCAGTTACAGGGGGTCAGATACGCAGTATTTT. It specifies CASSYRGSDTQYF. The genes are TRBV12-3 or TRBV12-4 and TRBJ2-3, with 8 bases fitting TRBD1. The CDR3 is 13 amino acids. V shed 4 bases, J shed 4 bases, and the junction held 1 base outside the gene matches.

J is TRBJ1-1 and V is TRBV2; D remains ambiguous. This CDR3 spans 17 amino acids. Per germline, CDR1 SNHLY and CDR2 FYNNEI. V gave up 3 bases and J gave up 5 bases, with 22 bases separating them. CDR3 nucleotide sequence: TGTGCCAGCAGTGAGCTAACTCGGAGGGATCAAGGGACTGAAGCTTTCTTT. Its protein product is CASSELTRRDQGTEAFF.

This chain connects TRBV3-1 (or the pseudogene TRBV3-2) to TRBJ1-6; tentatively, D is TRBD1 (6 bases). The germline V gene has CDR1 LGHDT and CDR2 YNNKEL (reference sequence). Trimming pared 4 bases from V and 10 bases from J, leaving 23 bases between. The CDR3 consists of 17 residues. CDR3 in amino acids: CASSLHSGGADLSPLHF. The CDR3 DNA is TGTGCCAGCAGCCTCCACAGCGGGGGGGCGGATCTGTCACCCCTCCACTTT.

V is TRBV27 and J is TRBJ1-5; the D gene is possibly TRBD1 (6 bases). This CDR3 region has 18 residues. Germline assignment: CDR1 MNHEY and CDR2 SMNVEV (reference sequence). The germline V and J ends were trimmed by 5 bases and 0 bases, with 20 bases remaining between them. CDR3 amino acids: CASSRRSDRRFSNQPQHF. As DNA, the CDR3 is TGTGCCAGCAGTAGAAGGTCGGACAGACGTTTTAGCAATCAGCCCCAGCATTTT.

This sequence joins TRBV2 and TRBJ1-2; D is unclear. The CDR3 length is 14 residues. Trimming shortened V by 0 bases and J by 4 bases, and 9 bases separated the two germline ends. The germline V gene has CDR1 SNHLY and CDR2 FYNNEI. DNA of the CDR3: TGTGCCAGCAGTGAAGCTAGAGGCTCCTATGGCTACACCTTC. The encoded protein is CASSEARGSYGYTF.